The 27 T cell receptor beta chains below all came from one sample that was sequenced in a study of cytomegalovirus exposure and HLA in healthy donors. Primers: 60 Vbeta forward and 13 Jbeta reverse. Sequencing used immunoSEQ multiplex PCR; TCRdb keeps in-frame clones, though not all of them. The sample lists about 98,000 clones; around 80% were seen once. Sequenced sample: PBMCs. These receptors originate from a man aged 18 to 29 in good health and CMV-seropositive.

CDR3 nucleotide sequence: TGCAGCGTAGCGGGGGACACTATCTCCTACGAGCAGTACTTC. It is translated as CSVAGDTISYEQYF. This rearrangement joins TRBV29-1 to TRBJ2-7; TRBD2 matches 8 bases. The CDR3 contains 14 residues. Germline V gene sequence: CDR1 SQVTM, CDR2 ANQGSEA. Germline trimming cut 6 bases from V and 0 bases from J; bases unmatched to any gene: 7.

The chain recombines TRBV18 with TRBJ1-2; TRBD1 aligns across 8 bases. The CDR3 covers 12 residues. Germline CDR1 and CDR2: KGHSH and LQKENI. V lost 5 bases, J lost 8 bases, and 4 bases stayed unmatched. CDR3: CASSKQGDGYTF. In DNA form, the CDR3 reads TGTGCCAGCTCAAAACAGGGGGACGGCTACACCTTC.

The chain links TRBV6-5 to TRBJ1-2; TRBD1 matches 7 bases. The CDR3 is 15 amino acids. Germline CDR1 reads MNHEY; CDR2 reads SVGAGI. Trimming took 4 bases from V and 1 from J; bases not matched to a gene: 6. DNA of the CDR3: TGTGCCAGCAGTTCTAAGGGGGCTAGTAACTATGGCTACACCTTC. It specifies CASSSKGASNYGYTF.

This chain links TRBV5-1 with TRBJ2-3; maybe TRBD2 (6 bases). CDR1 and CDR2 from the germline V gene are SGHRS and YFSETQ. V was pared by 4 bases and J by 5 bases, with 20 bases between. This CDR3 is built from 16 residues. The CDR3 bases are TGCGCCAGCAGCCCGGCTGGGGGAGGTATCGGAGATACGCAGTATTTT. This sequence encodes CASSPAGGGIGDTQYF.

Here the CDR3 reads CASSEYGETQYF. DNA of the CDR3: TGTGCCAGCAGTGAGTACGGAGAGACCCAGTACTTC. This chain joins TRBV6-4 and TRBJ2-5; D remains unclear. This CDR3 contains 12 residues. Germline CDR1 reads MRHNA; CDR2 reads SNTAGT. V was shortened by 3 bases and J by 4 bases, with 6 bases between the two germline ends.

The chain links TRBV6-6 to TRBJ1-4; D unclear. V dropped 6 bases and J dropped 8 bases, with 13 bases sitting between them. There are 13 residues in the CDR3. Germline lookup yields CDR1 MNHNY and CDR2 SVGAGI (reference sequence). CDR3 in DNA: TGTGCCAGCAGCCCCCCGGGTGGGGAAAAACTGTTTTTT. As protein: CASSPPGGEKLFF.

The chain combines TRBV9 with TRBJ2-3; 8 nucleotides agree with TRBD2. J lost 2 bases, V lost 0 bases, and 5 bases had no gene match. The CDR3 sequence is 16 residues long. In germline, CDR1 is SGDLS, CDR2 YYNGEE. CDR3 sequence (DNA): TGTGCCAGCAGCGTAGCGGCGGGGGGACCCACAGATACGCAGTATTTT. This encodes CASSVAAGGPTDTQYF.

The V and J genes are TRBV27 and TRBJ1-1; D remains ambiguous. Per germline, CDR1 MNHEY and CDR2 SMNVEV (reference sequence). Deletions cut 0 bases from V and 5 bases from J, with 16 bases between. This CDR3 has 16 residues. The CDR3 DNA reads TGTGCCAGCAGTTTATCGAACCTAGTTATTCCTACTGAAGCTTTCTTT. Its protein product is CASSLSNLVIPTEAFF.

J is TRBJ2-2 and V is TRBV4-2; TRBD1 matches at 12 bases. The V gene's germline CDR1 is LGHNA and CDR2 YNFKEQ. V lost 4 bases to trimming and J lost 5 bases; unmatched junction nucleotides: 5. The CDR3 runs to 16 residues. The CDR3 bases are TGTGCCAGCAGCCTTGGGACAGGGGGCCGAACCGGGGAGCTGTTTTTT. This gives the protein CASSLGTGGRTGELFF.

The sample holds a few counts of this clone. This chain connects TRBV10-3 to TRBJ2-5; D might be TRBD1 (6 bases). CDR1 and CDR2 from the germline V gene are ENHRY and SYGVKD. The V end was cut by 0 bases, the J end by 2 bases, with 10 bases between. CDR3 length: 15 residues. CDR3 amino acids: CAISESTGLQETQYF. CDR3 DNA sequence: TGTGCCATCAGTGAGTCGACAGGATTACAAGAGACCCAGTACTTC.

The J gene is TRBJ1-1, the V gene TRBV10-2; a possible D gene is TRBD1 (5 bases). Trimming cost V 5 bases and J 1 base, with 11 bases left between them. The CDR3 sequence is 14 residues long. The germline V gene has CDR1 WSHSY and CDR2 SAAADI. This CDR3 is CASSWGVENTEAFF. The CDR3 region has the DNA TGCGCCAGCAGTTGGGGCGTAGAGAACACTGAAGCTTTCTTT.

This rearrangement joins TRBV19 to TRBJ2-7, with a tentative D call TRBD2 (6 bases). Trimming removed 3 bases at V and 2 bases at J, with 14 bases between. Germline V lookup: CDR1 LNHDA, CDR2 SQIVND (reference sequence). The CDR3 covers 15 residues. The CDR3 loop reads CASSIGGQSTYEQYF. CDR3 sequence (DNA): TGTGCCAGTAGTATTGGAGGGCAGAGTACCTACGAGCAGTACTTC.

The V gene is TRBV11-3, the J gene TRBJ2-7, with D perhaps TRBD1 (6 bases). There are 16 residues in the CDR3. V was trimmed by 5 bases and J by 0 bases, leaving 17 bases between them. CDR1 and CDR2 (germline): SGHNT, YENEEA. The CDR3 DNA follows: TGTGCCAGCAGCCCCGGGACATTAAGGAGCTCCTACGAGCAGTACTTC. Translating it yields CASSPGTLRSSYEQYF.

The gene calls are TRBV6-6 and TRBJ1-2, with 9 bases fitting TRBD1. The germline V gene has CDR1 MNHNY and CDR2 SVGAGI (reference sequence). V shed 6 bases, J shed 0 bases, and the junction held 8 bases outside the gene matches. The CDR3 sequence is 16 residues long. In nucleotides, the CDR3 is TGTGCCAGCAGCCGACAGGGGGTGGACACTAACTATGGCTACACCTTC. Translating it yields CASSRQGVDTNYGYTF.

This clone appeared a few times. The chain couples TRBV5-1 to TRBJ2-5, with a weak D call TRBD2 (5 bases). Germline CDR1 SGHRS, CDR2 YFSETQ. The CDR3 is 16 residues long. Trimming shortened V by 1 base and J by 3 bases, and 16 bases separated the two germline ends. The CDR3 spells CASSLSLLAGEETQYF. CDR3 nucleotides: TGCGCCAGCAGCTTGAGTCTGCTAGCAGGTGAAGAGACCCAGTACTTC.

The genes are TRBV27 and TRBJ1-4; 7 nucleotides agree with TRBD1. There are 16 residues in the CDR3. Per germline, CDR1 MNHEY and CDR2 SMNVEV (reference sequence). V lost 1 base to trimming and J lost 0 bases; unmatched junction nucleotides: 2. CDR3: CASSLLGTATNEKLFF. CDR3 bases: TGTGCCAGCAGTTTATTGGGGACAGCAACTAATGAAAAACTGTTTTTT. Together with reference TRBV27 and TRBJ1-4, the CDR3 gives the full variable domain: EAQVTQNPRYLITVTGKKLTVTCSQNMNHEYMSWYRQDPGLGLRQIYYSMNVEVTDKGDVPEGYKVSRKEKRNFPLILESPSPNQTSLYFCASSLLGTATNEKLFFGSGTQLSVL.

The J gene is TRBJ2-3, the V gene TRBV7-2; perhaps TRBD2 as D (7 bases). There are 13 residues in the CDR3. Germline lookup yields CDR1 SGHTA and CDR2 FQGNSA. The CDR3 protein is CAGGALGTDTQYF. CDR3 in DNA: TGTGCTGGGGGGGCCTTGGGCACAGATACGCAGTATTTT.

The rearrangement joins TRBV11-2 to TRBJ1-4, with 7 bases that match TRBD1. V lost 1 base, J lost 6 bases, and 5 bases stayed unmatched. In germline, CDR1 is SGHAT, CDR2 FQNNGV. The CDR3 contains 15 residues. CDR3 protein: CASSLGRGPDEKLFF. The DNA of the CDR3 is TGTGCCAGCAGCTTAGGGAGGGGGCCCGATGAAAAACTGTTTTTT.

This clone was seen more than once but under ten times. V is TRBV27 and J is TRBJ2-3; the D gene is possibly TRBD2 (6 bases). This CDR3 is built from 15 residues. V was pared by 6 bases and J by 2 bases, with 15 bases between. Germline lookup yields CDR1 MNHEY and CDR2 SMNVEV (reference sequence). The CDR3 spells CASSRERVDTDTQYF. The CDR3 region has the DNA TGTGCCAGCAGCAGGGAGCGGGTCGACACAGATACGCAGTATTTT.

The chain carries TRBV27 and TRBJ1-1, with D possibly matching TRBD1 (6 bases). Trimming removed 5 bases from V and 4 bases from J, with 17 bases in between. Germline loops: CDR1 MNHEY, CDR2 SMNVEV (reference sequence). The CDR3 is made up of 15 amino acids. The CDR3 is CASSLQGPRGTEAFF. CDR3 coding DNA: TGTGCCAGCAGTCTACAGGGACCAAGGGGCACTGAAGCTTTCTTT.

CDR3 nucleotides: TGTGCCAGCAGTTCCCGGACAGAGAACACCGGGGAGCTGTTTTTT. This gives the protein CASSSRTENTGELFF. The rearrangement uses TRBV6-6 and TRBJ2-2; D might be TRBD1 (6 bases). Germline lookup yields CDR1 MNHNY and CDR2 SVGAGI (reference sequence). V lost 4 bases to trimming and J lost 1 base, with 10 bases between them. The CDR3 sequence is 15 residues long.

CDR3 sequence (DNA): TGCAGCGCACGGACAGGAGGGGACCCGGAGCAGTACTTC. It encodes CSARTGGDPEQYF. V and J are TRBV29-1 and TRBJ2-7; tentatively, D is TRBD1 (7 bases). Trimming pared 7 bases from V and 7 bases from J, leaving 20 bases between. The CDR3 sequence is 13 residues long. CDR1 and CDR2 (germline): SQVTM, ANQGSEA.

As regards this clone: An end of the junction does not agree with germline; a read error may underlie this. The chain has TRBV6-1 and TRBJ1-2, with D possibly matching TRBD1 (6 bases). The CDR3 sequence is 13 residues long. The germline CDR1 and CDR2 sequences are MNHNS and SASEGT. Here the CDR3 DNA reads TGTGCCAGCAGAGGGCCAGGGGTCTATGACTACACCTTC. It specifies CASRGPGVYDYTF.

The chain carries TRBV29-1 and TRBJ1-5, with D maybe TRBD1 (6 bases). The CDR3 totals 14 residues. V was pared by 5 bases and J by 4 bases, with 15 bases between. Germline V CDR1 and CDR2: SQVTM, ANQGSEA. The chain's CDR3 is CSVNSERGNQPQHF. Here the CDR3 DNA reads TGCAGCGTTAATTCTGAGAGGGGGAATCAGCCCCAGCATTTT. Full variable domain (remainder filled in from reference TRBV29-1 and TRBJ1-5): SAVISQKPSRDICQRGTSLTIQCQVDSQVTMMFWYRQQPGQSLTLIATANQGSEATYESGFVIDKFPISRPNLTFSTLTVSNMSPEDSSIYLCSVNSERGNQPQHFGDGTRLSIL.

This clone came up a few times. This sequence joins TRBV10-3 and TRBJ2-7; 7 bases match TRBD1. Germline CDR1 ENHRY, CDR2 SYGVKD. Trimming took 8 bases from V and 3 from J; bases not matched to a gene: 4. The CDR3 sequence is 12 residues long. The CDR3 spells CAIADRDYEQYF. The CDR3 DNA is TGTGCCATCGCTGACAGGGACTACGAGCAGTACTTC.

The chain recombines TRBV7-2 with TRBJ1-5; TRBD1 matches at 7 bases. The CDR3 totals 15 residues. Germline trimming cut 7 bases from V and 5 bases from J; bases unmatched to any gene: 11. Germline assignment: CDR1 SGHTA and CDR2 FQGNSA. The CDR3 sequence: CASTAQEGAHQPQHF. CDR3 nucleotides: TGTGCCAGCACCGCACAAGAGGGGGCCCATCAGCCCCAGCATTTT.

This clone was seen only a few times. This chain joins TRBV30 and TRBJ2-2; tentatively, D is TRBD2 (6 bases). V shed 2 bases and J shed 4 bases, with 14 bases lying between them. This CDR3 spans 15 amino acids. Germline-derived CDR1 and CDR2 are GTSNPN and SVGIG (reference sequence). The CDR3 is CAWSRLREFTGELFF. DNA for the CDR3: TGTGCCTGGAGTAGGTTGCGGGAATTCACCGGGGAGCTGTTTTTT.